These 28 T cell receptor beta chains originate from one sample sequenced in a study of T cells expressing NK-cell markers. TCRdb reanalyzed the 5' RACE reads, giving one entry per CDR3 protein sequence and no DNA. This sample's clone table lists about 410,000 distinct CDR3 sequences. Sequenced sample: blood T cells: a sorted CD56 or NKG2C T cell subset, CD4+ or CD8+ T cells, or bulk PBMC T cells (not recorded which). The receptors come from a woman between 50 and 59 years old in good health.

The chain uses TRBV19 and TRBJ2-1; the TCRdb D gene call, TRBD1, has no DNA to confirm it. The CDR3 contains 14 residues. Germline CDR1 reads LNHDA; CDR2 reads SQIVND (reference sequence). The CDR3 is CASRLGTAYNEQFF.

The gene calls are TRBV20-1 and TRBJ2-5; the TRBD1 assignment by TCRdb is unverifiable without DNA. The germline gives CDR1 DFQATT, CDR2 SNEGSKA (reference sequence). This CDR3 is 16 amino acids long. The CDR3 is CSATDLSGTTPETQYF.

This chain uses TRBV25-1 with TRBJ2-5; TCRdb's D call of TRBD1 is untestable without DNA. The V gene's germline CDR1 is MGHDK and CDR2 SYGVNS. The CDR3 sequence is 17 residues long. The CDR3 here is CASSERQRWAGQETQYF.

This chain links TRBV11-2 with TRBJ2-7. The CDR3 is 14 residues long. The germline V gene has CDR1 SGHAT and CDR2 FQNNGV. CDR3 loop: CASSFGGRFYEQYF.

The chain is built from TRBV19 and TRBJ2-2; the D call of TRBD1 rests on TCRdb alone, since no DNA is present to check it. CDR3 length: 15 residues. Germline V lookup: CDR1 LNHDA, CDR2 SQIVND (reference sequence). The CDR3 sequence is CASARTGLNTGELFF. The entire variable domain, with the rest obtained from reference TRBV19 and TRBJ2-2, is as follows: DGGITQSPKYLFRKEGQNVTLSCEQNLNHDAMYWYRQDPGQGLRLIYYSQIVNDFQKGDIAEGYSVSREKKESFPLTVTSAQKNPTAFYLCASARTGLNTGELFFGEGSRLTVL.

CDR3 sequence: CASSSAVASYNEQFF. This sequence joins TRBV9 and TRBJ2-1; the TRBD2 assignment by TCRdb is unverifiable without DNA. Germline CDR1 is SGDLS and CDR2 is YYNGEE. The CDR3 is made up of 15 amino acids.

The rearrangement joins TRBV3-1 to TRBJ2-1; TCRdb indicates TRBD2, and absent DNA this call remains unverified. The CDR3 has 16 residues. Germline values: CDR1 LGHDT, CDR2 YNNKEL (reference sequence). CDR3: CASRRTLTGTSDEQFF.

CDR3 protein: CASSEGSTVGSPLHF. The rearrangement links TRBV2 to TRBJ1-6; the D gene TCRdb calls, TRBD1, cannot be checked with no DNA. The V gene's germline CDR1 is SNHLY and CDR2 FYNNEI. This CDR3 region has 15 residues.

V and J are TRBV29-1 and TRBJ1-2. The germline gives CDR1 SQVTM, CDR2 ANQGSEA. The CDR3 runs to 11 residues. CDR3 in amino acids: CSSDEAYGYTF. The whole variable domain, remainder taken from reference TRBV29-1 and TRBJ1-2, is SAVISQKPSRDICQRGTSLTIQCQVDSQVTMMFWYRQQPGQSLTLIATANQGSEATYESGFVIDKFPISRPNLTFSTLTVSNMSPEDSSIYLCSSDEAYGYTFGSGTRLTVV.

The chain couples TRBV5-1 to TRBJ2-1. Germline assignment: CDR1 SGHRS and CDR2 YFSETQ. This CDR3 has 13 residues. CDR3: CASSEAPYNEQFF.

The rearrangement links TRBV7-8 to TRBJ2-1; TCRdb outputs TRBD2, but without DNA this stays unchecked. This CDR3 has 18 residues. CDR1 and CDR2 from the germline V gene are SGHVS and FQNEAQ. The CDR3 sequence is CASSLANLLAGGNNEQFF. Looking up the rest from reference TRBV7-8 and TRBJ2-1 gives the full variable domain: GAGVSQSPRYKVAKRGQDVALRCDPISGHVSLFWYQQALGQGPEFLTYFQNEAQLDKSGLPSDRFFAERPEGSVSTLKIQRTQQEDSAVYLCASSLANLLAGGNNEQFFGPGTRLTVL.

V is TRBV5-6 and J is TRBJ2-5; the D gene TCRdb calls, TRBD2, cannot be checked with no DNA. The CDR3 is made up of 16 amino acids. Germline lookup yields CDR1 SGHDT and CDR2 YYEEEE. The CDR3 region is CASSSLQGGEEETQYF.

V is TRBV20-1 and J is TRBJ2-7; the D call of TRBD2 rests on TCRdb alone, since no DNA is present to check it. Germline-derived CDR1 and CDR2 are DFQATT and SNEGSKA (reference sequence). This CDR3 is 15 amino acids long. The CDR3 region is CSARALTSNRNEQYF.

V is TRBV7-9 and J is TRBJ2-5; TCRdb lists TRBD2, though no DNA is available to test this call. This CDR3 is built from 17 residues. CDR1 is SEHNR, CDR2 FQNEAQ, per germline (reference sequence). The CDR3 region is CASSSRGSGRADETQYF.

This chain joins TRBV4-2 and TRBJ2-2; the TCRdb D gene call, TRBD2, has no DNA to confirm it. Germline V gene lookup returns CDR1 LGHNA and CDR2 YNFKEQ. The CDR3 is 16 residues long. This CDR3 reads CASSSSPGLDTGELFF.

The rearrangement links TRBV2 to TRBJ2-1; TCRdb names TRBD1, which stays unverified in the absence of DNA. Germline CDR1 is SNHLY and CDR2 is FYNNEI. The length of the CDR3 is 15 residues. The CDR3 is CASSVQDHPYNEQFF.

The chain carries TRBV20-1 and TRBJ1-4. This CDR3 comprises 14 residues. Per germline, CDR1 DFQATT and CDR2 SNEGSKA (reference sequence). The CDR3 region is CSAMKVATNEKLFF.

The chain recombines TRBV20-1 with TRBJ2-3; TCRdb names TRBD2, which stays unverified in the absence of DNA. Looked up from germline, CDR1 is DFQATT and CDR2 is SNEGSKA (reference sequence). CDR3 length: 13 amino acids. CDR3: CSASEAERTREYF.

The chain employs TRBV4-1 and TRBJ2-3; TCRdb outputs TRBD2, but without DNA this stays unchecked. Germline-derived CDR1 and CDR2 are MGHRA and YSYEKL. The CDR3 is 18 amino acids. The CDR3 sequence: CASSQDGAGTSTTDTQYF.

This chain links TRBV7-9 with TRBJ2-7; the TRBD1 assignment by TCRdb is unverifiable without DNA. Germline CDR1 is SEHNR and CDR2 is FQNEAQ (reference sequence). The CDR3 loop spans 14 amino acids. CDR3 protein: CASSLVQGAAEQYF.

V usage is TRBV29-1 and J usage is TRBJ2-7; TCRdb's D gene call, TRBD1, goes unchecked for lack of DNA. In germline, CDR1 is SQVTM, CDR2 ANQGSEA. The CDR3 runs 14 residues. CDR3: CSVFSGAGFNEQYF.

The gene calls are TRBV29-1 and TRBJ2-5; TCRdb's D gene call, TRBD1, goes unchecked for lack of DNA. This CDR3 region has 14 residues. CDR1 SQVTM and CDR2 ANQGSEA come from the germline V gene. CDR3: CSVRDRGLVETQYF.

V and J are TRBV10-2 and TRBJ2-5; without DNA, the TCRdb call of TRBD1 cannot be checked. Germline CDR1 WSHSY, CDR2 SAAADI. This CDR3 region has 13 residues. Here the CDR3 reads CASSKQGPGAQYF.

The chain recombines TRBV4-1 with TRBJ2-2; TCRdb designates TRBD2, a call that cannot be tested without DNA. In germline, CDR1 is MGHRA, CDR2 YSYEKL. The CDR3 spans 18 residues. The CDR3 here is CASSQDVRGRGNTGELFF.

The V gene is TRBV7-9, the J gene TRBJ2-5; TCRdb outputs TRBD2, but without DNA this stays unchecked. The CDR3 contains 14 residues. Germline V gives CDR1 SEHNR, CDR2 FQNEAQ (reference sequence). CDR3 sequence reads: CASSFLAVQSTQYF.

The rearrangement joins TRBV12-3 or TRBV12-4 to TRBJ1-6; no DNA is available, so the TRBD1 call from TCRdb remains unchecked. The CDR3 length is 14 residues. The chain's CDR3 is CASSFGTYNSPLHF.

The V call is TRBV29-1, the J call TRBJ2-5; TCRdb calls TRBD1, which cannot be checked without DNA. Germline V gene lookup returns CDR1 SQVTM and CDR2 ANQGSEA. The CDR3 loop spans 13 amino acids. Here the CDR3 reads CSALDRAAETQYF.

The V gene is TRBV29-1, the J gene TRBJ2-1; TCRdb picks TRBD1, but there is no DNA to check that call. The CDR3 has 14 amino acids. Germline CDR1 and CDR2: SQVTM and ANQGSEA. CDR3: CSANGRENYNEQFF.